This T cell receptor beta chain is drawn from a study of blood T cell repertoires in COVID-19. Study as a whole: Both acute and convalescent COVID-19 samples were obtained from the United States, Italy and Spain. Nucleic acid was either cDNA or gDNA, and it came from T cells, B-cell-depleted T cells, or PBMCs.

As handled by the study authors: Reference gene primers were amplified, and this amplification served to estimate nucleated cell counts. TCRdb's copy holds only in-frame clones and misses some; the assay was immunoSEQ multiplex PCR. V and J calls plus clone size are reproduced from that table; the DNA served to infer D and trimming. The profile covers hundreds of thousands of clones, with 70% to 90% appearing a single time and roughly 12% taken by the ten largest. Germline V gene lookup returns CDR1 MGHRA and CDR2 YSYEKL. V lost 3 bases, J lost 4 bases, and 9 bases lay in between. The CDR3 extends over 13 amino acids. This clone appeared a few times.

This clonotype was sampled from a woman aged 18-35 years who had recovered from COVID-19. J is TRBJ1-1 and V is TRBV4-1; D gene uncertain. The sample comprised peripheral blood. The CDR3 spells CASSQWPTTEAFF. The DNA for the CDR3 is TGCGCCAGCAGCCAGTGGCCCACCACTGAAGCTTTCTTT.